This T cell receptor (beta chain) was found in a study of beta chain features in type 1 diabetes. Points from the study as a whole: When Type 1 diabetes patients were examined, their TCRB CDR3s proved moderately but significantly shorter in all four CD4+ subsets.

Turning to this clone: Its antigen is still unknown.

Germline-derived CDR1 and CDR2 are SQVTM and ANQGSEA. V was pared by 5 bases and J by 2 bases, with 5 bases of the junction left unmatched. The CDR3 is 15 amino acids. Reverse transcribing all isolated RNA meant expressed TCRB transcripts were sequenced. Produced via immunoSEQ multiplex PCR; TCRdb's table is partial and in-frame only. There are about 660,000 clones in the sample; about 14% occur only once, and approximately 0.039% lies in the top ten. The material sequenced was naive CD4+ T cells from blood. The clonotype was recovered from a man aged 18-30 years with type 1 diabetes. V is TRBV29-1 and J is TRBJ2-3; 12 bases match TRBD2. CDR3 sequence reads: CSVQRLAGDTDTQYF. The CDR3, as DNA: TGCAGCGTTCAGAGACTAGCGGGAGACACAGATACGCAGTATTTT.